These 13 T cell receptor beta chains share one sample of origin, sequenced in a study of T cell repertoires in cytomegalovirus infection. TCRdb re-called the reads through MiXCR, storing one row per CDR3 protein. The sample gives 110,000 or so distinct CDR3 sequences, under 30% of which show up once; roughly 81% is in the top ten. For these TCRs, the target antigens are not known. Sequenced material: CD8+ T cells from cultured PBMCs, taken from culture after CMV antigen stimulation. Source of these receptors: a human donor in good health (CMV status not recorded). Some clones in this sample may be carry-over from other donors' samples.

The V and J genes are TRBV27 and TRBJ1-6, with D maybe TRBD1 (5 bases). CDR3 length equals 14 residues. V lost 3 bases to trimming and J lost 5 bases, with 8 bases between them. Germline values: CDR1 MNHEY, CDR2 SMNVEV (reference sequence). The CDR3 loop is CASSFQGDNSPLHF. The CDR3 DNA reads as TGTGCCAGCAGTTTCCAAGGGGATAATTCACCCCTCCACTTT.

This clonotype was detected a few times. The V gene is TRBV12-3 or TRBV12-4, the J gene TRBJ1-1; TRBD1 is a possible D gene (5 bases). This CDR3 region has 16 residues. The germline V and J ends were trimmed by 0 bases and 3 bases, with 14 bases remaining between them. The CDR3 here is CASSLAPPDRYTEAFF. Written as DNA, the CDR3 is TGTGCCAGCAGTTTAGCGCCACCCGACAGATACACTGAAGCTTTCTTT.

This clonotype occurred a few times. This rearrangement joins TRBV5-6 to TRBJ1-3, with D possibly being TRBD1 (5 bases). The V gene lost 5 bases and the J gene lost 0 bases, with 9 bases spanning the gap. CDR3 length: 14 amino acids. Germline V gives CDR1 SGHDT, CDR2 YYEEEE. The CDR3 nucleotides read TGTGCCAGCAGTACCGGGACCTCTGGAAACACCATATATTTT. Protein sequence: CASSTGTSGNTIYF.

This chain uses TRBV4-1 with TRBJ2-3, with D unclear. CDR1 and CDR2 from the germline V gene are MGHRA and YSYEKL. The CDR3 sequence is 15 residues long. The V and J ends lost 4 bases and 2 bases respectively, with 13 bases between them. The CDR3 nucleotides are TGCGCCAGCAGCCCGGATCCCGACCCCACAGATACGCAGTATTTT. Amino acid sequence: CASSPDPDPTDTQYF.

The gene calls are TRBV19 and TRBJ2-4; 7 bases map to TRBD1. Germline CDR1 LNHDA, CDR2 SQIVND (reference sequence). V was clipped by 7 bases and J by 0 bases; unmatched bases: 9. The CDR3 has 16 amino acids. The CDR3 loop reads CASTGTEDLAKNIQYF. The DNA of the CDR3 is TGTGCCAGTACCGGGACAGAAGATCTAGCCAAAAACATTCAGTACTTC.

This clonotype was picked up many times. The CDR3 reads CASSLETPNTGELFF. DNA for the CDR3: TGTGCCAGCAGTTTGGAGACCCCGAACACCGGGGAGCTGTTTTTT. The V gene is TRBV27, the J gene TRBJ2-2; D is ambiguous. Trimming removed 3 bases at V and 0 bases at J, with 8 bases between. From germline, CDR1 is MNHEY and CDR2 SMNVEV (reference sequence). The length of the CDR3 is 15 residues.

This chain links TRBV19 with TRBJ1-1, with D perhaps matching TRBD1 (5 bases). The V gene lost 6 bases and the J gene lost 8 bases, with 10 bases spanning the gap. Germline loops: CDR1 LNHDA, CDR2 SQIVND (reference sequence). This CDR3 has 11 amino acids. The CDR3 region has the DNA TGTGCCAGTAGGGGGGACCAGGAAGCTTTCTTT. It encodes CASRGDQEAFF.

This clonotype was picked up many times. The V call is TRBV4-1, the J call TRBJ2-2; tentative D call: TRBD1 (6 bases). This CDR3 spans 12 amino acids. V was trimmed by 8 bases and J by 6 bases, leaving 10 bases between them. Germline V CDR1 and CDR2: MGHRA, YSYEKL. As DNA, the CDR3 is TGCGCCAGCCACACAGGGTCCGGGGAGCTGTTTTTT. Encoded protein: CASHTGSGELFF.

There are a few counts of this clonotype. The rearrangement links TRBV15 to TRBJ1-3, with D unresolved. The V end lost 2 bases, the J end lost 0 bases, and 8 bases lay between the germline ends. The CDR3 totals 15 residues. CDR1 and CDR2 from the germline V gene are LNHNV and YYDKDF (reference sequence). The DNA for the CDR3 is TGTGCCACCAGCAGACGGGCCAACTCTGGAAACACCATATATTTT. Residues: CATSRRANSGNTIYF.

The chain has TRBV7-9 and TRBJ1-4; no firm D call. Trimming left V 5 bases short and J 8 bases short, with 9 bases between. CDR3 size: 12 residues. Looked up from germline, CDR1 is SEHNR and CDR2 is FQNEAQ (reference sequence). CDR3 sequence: CASSAGREKLFF. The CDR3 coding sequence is TGTGCCAGCAGCGCAGGACGGGAAAAACTGTTTTTT.

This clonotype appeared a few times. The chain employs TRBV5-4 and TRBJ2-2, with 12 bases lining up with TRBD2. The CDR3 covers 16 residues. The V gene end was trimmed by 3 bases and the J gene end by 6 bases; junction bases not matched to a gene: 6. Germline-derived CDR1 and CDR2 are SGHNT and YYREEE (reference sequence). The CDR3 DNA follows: TGTGCCAGCAGCTCCGGACTAGCGGGGAGGGCCGGGGAGCTGTTTTTT. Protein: CASSSGLAGRAGELFF.

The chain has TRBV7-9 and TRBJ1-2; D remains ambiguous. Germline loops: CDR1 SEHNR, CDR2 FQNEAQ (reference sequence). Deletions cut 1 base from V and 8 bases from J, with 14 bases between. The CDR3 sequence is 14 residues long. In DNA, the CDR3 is TGTGCCAGCAGCTTAGATACGAGGGCGCTGGGCTACACCTTC. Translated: CASSLDTRALGYTF.

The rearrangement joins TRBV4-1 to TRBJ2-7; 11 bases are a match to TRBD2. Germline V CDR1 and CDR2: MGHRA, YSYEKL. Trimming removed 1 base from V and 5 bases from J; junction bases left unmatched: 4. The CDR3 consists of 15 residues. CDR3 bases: TGCGCCAGCAGCCAAGTTGAGACTAGCGGGGACGAGCAGTACTTC. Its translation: CASSQVETSGDEQYF.